This record looks at one TCR beta chain sequence and its context. Germline CDR1 LNHDA, CDR2 SQIVND (reference sequence). The V gene lost 4 bases and the J gene lost 1 base, with 10 bases spanning the gap. The CDR3 contains 14 residues. The data derive from a study of T cell responses to AZD1222 COVID-19 vaccine. TCRdb's table, derived via immunoSEQ multiplex PCR, lists solely in-frame clones and lacks some. The sample records some 140,000 clones, roughly nine tenths being singletons. The receptor's source is an adult who received the AZD1222 COVID-19 vaccine. This chain connects TRBV19 to TRBJ1-1, with D possibly matching TRBD1 (5 bases). Sequencing was performed on peripheral blood, taken 28 days after the second AZD1222 dose. The CDR3 DNA follows: TGTGCCAGTAGTAGGGGACGGGAGAACACTGAAGCTTTCTTT. Amino acid sequence: CASSRGRENTEAFF.